These 28 T cell receptor beta chains share one sample of origin, sequenced in a study of cytomegalovirus exposure and HLA in healthy donors. The study ran its PCR with 60 Vbeta and 13 Jbeta primers. Produced via immunoSEQ multiplex PCR; TCRdb's table is partial and in-frame only. The sample includes 87,000 or so clones, around 64% of them seen just once. Sequences were obtained from PBMCs. The receptors shown here come from a man between 60 and 75 years old in good health and CMV-seronegative.

This clone appeared a few times. J is TRBJ2-7 and V is TRBV6-5; a possible D gene is TRBD2 (5 bases). The CDR3 is 12 residues long. Trimming stripped 6 bases from V and 6 bases from J, with 12 bases between. CDR1 is MNHEY and CDR2 is SVGAGI in the germline V gene. The CDR3 sequence: CASSISGFEQYF. The CDR3 nucleotides read TGTGCCAGCAGCATTTCGGGATTCGAGCAGTACTTC.

V usage is TRBV6-5 and J usage is TRBJ1-4; 8 nucleotides agree with TRBD1. Germline assignment: CDR1 MNHEY and CDR2 SVGAGI. This CDR3 comprises 14 residues. Trimming removed 5 bases from V and 4 bases from J; junction bases left unmatched: 3. This CDR3 is CASSTGQGNEKLFF. The CDR3 DNA follows: TGTGCCAGCAGTACAGGACAGGGTAATGAAAAACTGTTTTTT.

The chain joins TRBV7-7 to TRBJ2-2; 11 nucleotides align to TRBD2. Losses at the gene ends were 6 bases for V and 5 bases for J; bases not matched to a gene: 8. CDR1 is SSHAT and CDR2 is FNYEAQ in the germline V gene (reference sequence). The CDR3 contains 16 residues. The CDR3: CASRDKASGGTGELFF. The CDR3 region has the DNA TGTGCCAGCAGGGATAAGGCTAGCGGGGGGACCGGGGAGCTGTTTTTT.

The chain couples TRBV2 to TRBJ2-7, with D maybe TRBD1 (5 bases). This CDR3 contains 15 residues. The V gene lost 7 bases and the J gene lost 3 bases, with 19 bases spanning the gap. Germline CDR1 and CDR2: SNHLY and FYNNEI. CDR3 loop: CASIPVGLGDYEQYF. DNA for the CDR3: TGTGCCAGCATTCCCGTGGGCCTAGGGGACTACGAGCAGTACTTC.

The chain uses TRBV28 and TRBJ2-5; 7 bases map to TRBD1. Unmatched junction bases numbered 6, after V lost 2 bases and J lost 3 bases. Germline V gene data show CDR1 as MDHEN and CDR2 as SYDVKM. The CDR3 covers 15 residues. CDR3 DNA sequence: TGTGCCAGCAGTTTAGGCCAGGGGACAGAAGAGACCCAGTACTTC. Amino acid sequence: CASSLGQGTEETQYF.

This chain uses TRBV5-1 with TRBJ2-7; possible D gene TRBD1, 6 bases. V was cut by 5 bases and J by 3 bases, with 18 bases left in between. Per the germline V gene, CDR1 is SGHRS and CDR2 is YFSETQ. This CDR3 comprises 15 residues. In DNA form, the CDR3 reads TGCGCCAGCAGAGGGGGTGGGGAACCCCTCTACGAGCAGTACTTC. Translated, it gives CASRGGGEPLYEQYF.

The rearrangement joins TRBV5-4 to TRBJ2-3; 7 nucleotides line up with TRBD1. Germline loops: CDR1 SGHNT, CDR2 YYREEE (reference sequence). The CDR3 loop spans 14 amino acids. Trimming cost V 4 bases and J 0 bases; bases outside gene matches: 2. DNA for the CDR3: TGTGCCAGCAGCCCGGGACAGAGCACAGATACGCAGTATTTT. Its protein is CASSPGQSTDTQYF.

The V call is TRBV12-5, the J call TRBJ1-5; 10 bases line up with TRBD1. Germline CDR1 LGHNT, CDR2 FRNRAP. V lost 5 bases, J lost 0 bases, and 13 bases stayed unmatched. The CDR3 totals 19 residues. The CDR3: CASGPGVGTGVLSNQPQHF. The DNA for the CDR3 is TGTGCTAGTGGTCCCGGAGTAGGGACAGGGGTACTTAGCAATCAGCCCCAGCATTTT.

The chain employs TRBV5-4 and TRBJ2-6, with D possibly TRBD2 on 6 matching bases. The V end lost 4 bases, the J end lost 2 bases, and 19 bases lay between the germline ends. The CDR3 has 18 residues. The germline CDR1 and CDR2 sequences are SGHNT and YYREEE (reference sequence). The CDR3 DNA is TGTGCCAGCAGCCCCGGGGCGGGATCGAGAGCTGGGGCCAACGTCCTGACTTTC. The encoded protein is CASSPGAGSRAGANVLTF.

Only a few counts were recorded for this clone. Written as DNA, the CDR3 is TGTGCCAGCACCCCTAAAACAGGGGAAGAGACCCAGTACTTC. It specifies CASTPKTGEETQYF. The rearrangement uses TRBV2 and TRBJ2-5; 7 nucleotides match TRBD1. The CDR3 has 14 residues. V was clipped by 7 bases and J by 3 bases; unmatched bases: 8. The germline CDR1 and CDR2 sequences are SNHLY and FYNNEI.

The V and J genes are TRBV29-1 and TRBJ2-5; D perhaps matches TRBD1 (5 bases). The CDR3 length is 11 residues. V lost 4 bases to trimming and J lost 3 bases, with 6 bases between them. Germline loops: CDR1 SQVTM, CDR2 ANQGSEA. The CDR3 sequence: CSVAGKETQYF. The CDR3 nucleotides read TGCAGCGTTGCAGGGAAAGAGACCCAGTACTTC.

The rearrangement joins TRBV27 to TRBJ2-7, with D possibly matching TRBD1 (6 bases). The CDR3 runs 15 residues. Germline CDR1 reads MNHEY; CDR2 reads SMNVEV (reference sequence). V was shortened by 4 bases and J by 3 bases, with 16 bases between the two germline ends. CDR3 sequence reads: CASSSQQGLHYEQYF. The CDR3 nucleotides are TGTGCCAGCAGTTCCCAACAGGGATTACACTACGAGCAGTACTTC.

V is TRBV11-2 and J is TRBJ1-2; 8 bases match TRBD1. Germline V gene data show CDR1 as SGHAT and CDR2 as FQNNGV. V lost 5 bases and J lost 8; bases outside the gene matches: 10. The CDR3 has 14 amino acids. The CDR3 DNA is TGTGCCAGCAGCCTCCAGGACAGGGTAGGAGGCTACACCTTC. Its translation: CASSLQDRVGGYTF. The complete variable domain, with remaining parts taken from reference TRBV11-2 and TRBJ1-2, reads EAGVAQSPRYKIIEKRQSVAFWCNPISGHATLYWYQQILGQGPKLLIQFQNNGVVDDSQLPKDRFSAERLKGVDSTLKIQPAKLEDSAVYLCASSLQDRVGGYTFGSGTRLTVV.

The chain joins TRBV7-3 to TRBJ2-2; D is undetermined. Germline lookup yields CDR1 SGHTA and CDR2 FQGTGA. The CDR3 covers 13 residues. V was shortened by 1 base and J by 4 bases, with 4 bases between the two germline ends. The CDR3 region has the DNA TGTGCCAGCAGCTTAATCCTCACCGGGGAGCTGTTTTTT. Encoded protein: CASSLILTGELFF.

This sequence joins TRBV2 and TRBJ2-3; D gene unclear. V was trimmed by 2 bases and J by 4 bases, leaving 4 bases between them. The germline CDR1 and CDR2 sequences are SNHLY and FYNNEI. The CDR3 covers 12 residues. DNA of the CDR3: TGTGCCAGCAGTGAACAGTCAGATACGCAGTATTTT. Its translation: CASSEQSDTQYF. Filled out from reference TRBV2 and TRBJ2-3, the complete variable domain reads EPEVTQTPSHQVTQMGQEVILRCVPISNHLYFYWYRQILGQKVEFLVSFYNNEISEKSEIFDDQFSVERPDGSNFTLKIRSTKLEDSAMYFCASSEQSDTQYFGPGTRLTVL.

This chain connects TRBV6-6 to TRBJ2-7; 10 bases align to TRBD2. This CDR3 contains 15 residues. Germline trimming cut 6 bases from V and 5 bases from J; bases unmatched to any gene: 10. Germline V gene sequence: CDR1 MNHNY, CDR2 SVGAGI (reference sequence). The CDR3 region is CASRLSGGAQDEQYF. The CDR3 DNA follows: TGTGCCAGCAGACTAAGCGGGGGGGCACAGGACGAGCAGTACTTC.

The J gene is TRBJ2-2, the V gene TRBV7-3; possible D gene TRBD2, 5 bases. Germline V gene lookup returns CDR1 SGHTA and CDR2 FQGTGA. CDR3 length: 16 residues. Trimming cost V 2 bases and J 0 bases, with 10 bases left between them. This CDR3 reads CASSLGGLANTGELFF. The CDR3 DNA reads as TGTGCCAGCAGCTTAGGTGGACTCGCGAACACCGGGGAGCTGTTTTTT.

J is TRBJ2-1 and V is TRBV11-3, with D unclear. This CDR3 is 14 amino acids long. V gave up 2 bases and J gave up 6 bases, with 11 bases separating them. The germline CDR1 and CDR2 sequences are SGHNT and YENEEA. For the CDR3, the DNA is TGTGCCAGCAGCTTAATTCAAAGACTCAATGAGCAGTTCTTC. Residues: CASSLIQRLNEQFF. The complete variable domain, with remaining parts taken from reference TRBV11-3 and TRBJ2-1, reads EAGVVQSPRYKIIEKKQPVAFWCNPISGHNTLYWYLQNLGQGPELLIRYENEEAVDDSQLPKDRFSAERLKGVDSTLKIQPAELGDSAVYLCASSLIQRLNEQFFGPGTRLTVL.

The J gene is TRBJ1-1, the V gene TRBV11-2; D remains ambiguous. CDR3 length: 16 amino acids. Germline CDR1 reads SGHAT; CDR2 reads FQNNGV. The ends were cut back, 7 bases at V and 3 bases at J, with 21 bases in the middle. The CDR3 spells CASTPRRAPSDTEAFF. CDR3 in DNA: TGTGCCAGCACACCCCGGAGGGCCCCTTCGGACACTGAAGCTTTCTTT.

This chain links TRBV6-1 with TRBJ2-1; D remains ambiguous. The length of the CDR3 is 12 residues. Germline CDR1 and CDR2: MNHNS and SASEGT. The V gene lost 4 bases and the J gene lost 5 bases, with 6 bases spanning the gap. Written as DNA, the CDR3 is TGTGCCAGCAGTGCACTGGACAATGAGCAGTTCTTC. It yields the protein CASSALDNEQFF.

This clone was seen once. The chain carries TRBV6-6 and TRBJ2-7, with TRBD1 matching over 7 bases. The trim removed 6 bases at V and 7 bases at J, leaving 12 bases unmatched. From germline, CDR1 is MNHNY and CDR2 SVGAGI (reference sequence). The CDR3 loop spans 14 amino acids. The CDR3 protein is CASRQGLSSGEQYF. CDR3 sequence (DNA): TGTGCCAGCAGACAGGGGCTGAGCTCTGGGGAGCAGTACTTC.

A single count supports this clone. The genes are TRBV7-3 and TRBJ2-1; 14 nucleotides agree with TRBD2. Germline V gene sequence: CDR1 SGHTA, CDR2 FQGTGA. The ends lost 4 bases at V and 9 bases at J; junction bases unmatched: 5. The CDR3 loop spans 15 amino acids. The CDR3 nucleotides read TGTGCCAGCAGCTCCGGGACTAGCGGGAGTAGTGAGCAGTTCTTC. Its protein is CASSSGTSGSSEQFF.

This chain connects TRBV7-9 to TRBJ1-6; TRBD1 agrees at 9 bases. V shed 5 bases and J 1 base; nucleotides not matched to a gene: 3. The germline gives CDR1 SEHNR, CDR2 FQNEAQ (reference sequence). CDR3 length: 16 residues. This CDR3 reads CASSPDRGSYNSPLHF. The CDR3 DNA is TGTGCCAGCAGCCCGGACAGGGGTTCCTATAATTCACCCCTCCACTTT.

The gene calls are TRBV28 and TRBJ1-1; D gene uncertain. Germline V gene lookup returns CDR1 MDHEN and CDR2 SYDVKM. CDR3 size: 14 residues. V was trimmed by 3 bases and J by 1 base, leaving 9 bases between them. The CDR3 coding sequence is TGTGCCAGCAGTTTGGGCCCACAGAACACTGAAGCTTTCTTT. As protein: CASSLGPQNTEAFF. Based on the CDR3 plus reference TRBV28 and TRBJ1-1, the full variable domain is DVKVTQSSRYLVKRTGEKVFLECVQDMDHENMFWYRQDPGLGLRLIYFSYDVKMKEKGDIPEGYSVSREKKERFSLILESASTNQTSMYLCASSLGPQNTEAFFGQGTRLTVV.

Regarding this clone: The same CDR3 arises from other DNA sequences in this sample as well. The V and J genes are TRBV7-7 and TRBJ1-1; possible D gene TRBD1, 5 bases. Trimming removed 3 bases at V and 3 bases at J, with 8 bases between. The CDR3 covers 13 residues. Germline V lookup: CDR1 SSHAT, CDR2 FNYEAQ (reference sequence). This CDR3 reads CASSFDRDTEAFF. The CDR3 nucleotides are TGTGCCAGCAGCTTTGACAGAGACACTGAAGCTTTCTTT.

The chain links TRBV10-2 to TRBJ1-5, with D hard to call. The germline V gene has CDR1 WSHSY and CDR2 SAAADI. The CDR3 loop spans 13 amino acids. V was pared by 4 bases and J by 3 bases, with 7 bases between. The CDR3 bases are TGCGCCAGCAGTGGTCAGTCCAATCAGCCCCAGCATTTT. Its translation is CASSGQSNQPQHF.

Here the CDR3 DNA reads TGTGCCAGCAGCGTAGTGGGGACTAGCGGGAGGGCCTACAATGAGCAGTTCTTC. Its translation: CASSVVGTSGRAYNEQFF. The genes are TRBV9 and TRBJ2-1; 16 bases line up with TRBD2. V was clipped by 0 bases and J by 2 bases; unmatched bases: 2. The V gene's germline CDR1 is SGDLS and CDR2 YYNGEE. The CDR3 consists of 18 residues.

V and J are TRBV18 and TRBJ2-1, with TRBD2 matching over 12 bases. The germline gives CDR1 KGHSH, CDR2 LQKENI. The CDR3 has 16 amino acids. The ends lost 0 bases at V and 3 bases at J; junction bases unmatched: 0. Written as DNA, the CDR3 is TGTGCCAGCTCACCACCGACTAGCGGGGGCTACAATGAGCAGTTCTTC. It encodes CASSPPTSGGYNEQFF.